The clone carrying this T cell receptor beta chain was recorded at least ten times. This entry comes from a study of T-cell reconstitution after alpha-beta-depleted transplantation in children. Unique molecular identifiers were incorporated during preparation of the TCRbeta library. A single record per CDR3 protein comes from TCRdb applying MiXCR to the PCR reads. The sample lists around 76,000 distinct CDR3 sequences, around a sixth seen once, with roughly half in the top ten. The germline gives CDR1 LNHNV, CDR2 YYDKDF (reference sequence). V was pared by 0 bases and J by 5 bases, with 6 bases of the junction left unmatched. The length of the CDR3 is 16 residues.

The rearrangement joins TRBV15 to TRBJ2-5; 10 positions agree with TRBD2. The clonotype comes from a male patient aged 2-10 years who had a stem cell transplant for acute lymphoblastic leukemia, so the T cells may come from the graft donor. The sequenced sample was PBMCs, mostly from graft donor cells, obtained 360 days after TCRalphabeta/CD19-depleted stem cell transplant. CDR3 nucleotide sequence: TGTGCCACCAGCAGAGAAGGACTAGCGGCCCGGGAGACCCAGTACTTC. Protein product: CATSREGLAARETQYF.